The rows below give T cell receptor beta chains drawn from one sample of a study of cytomegalovirus exposure and HLA in healthy donors. Profiled with immunoSEQ multiplex PCR; TCRdb holds only in-frame clones, not every one. The table shows approximately 37,000 clones, with less than 85% occurring only once. The sequenced sample was PBMCs. The receptors derive from a male donor in good health and CMV-seronegative. Each CDR3 is given with its conserved first and last residue. Fields, in order: D gene, V gene, clone size, J gene, CDR3 protein, CDR3 DNA. The D gene is left open where the match is weak. Only some rows state a clone size, as once, few, many or a class for expanded clones.

d_gene: .; v_gene: TRBV6-1; abundance: .; j_gene: TRBJ1-5; CDR3aa: CASSDGGQGRGPQHF; CDR3nt: TGTGCCAGCAGTGATGGAGGGCAGGGAAGAGGGCCCCAGCATTTT
d_gene: .; v_gene: TRBV19; abundance: .; j_gene: TRBJ1-2; CDR3aa: CASSIGTAVDGYTF; CDR3nt: TGTGCCAGTAGTATCGGCACCGCGGTCGATGGCTACACCTTC
d_gene: .; v_gene: TRBV7-8; abundance: .; j_gene: TRBJ1-5; CDR3aa: CASSTQGGIEPQHF; CDR3nt: TGTGCCAGCAGCACGCAAGGGGGTATTGAGCCCCAGCATTTT
d_gene: .; v_gene: TRBV5-6; abundance: .; j_gene: TRBJ1-5; CDR3aa: CASSLGFGGSNQPQHF; CDR3nt: TGTGCCAGCAGCCTGGGGTTCGGGGGTAGCAATCAGCCCCAGCATTTT
d_gene: TRBD2; v_gene: TRBV7-2; abundance: .; j_gene: TRBJ2-3; CDR3aa: CASSLATMRGRNPDTQYF; CDR3nt: TGTGCCAGCAGCTTAGCGACGATGCGCGGGAGGAACCCAGATACGCAGTATTTT
d_gene: TRBD1; v_gene: TRBV5-6; abundance: .; j_gene: TRBJ2-2; CDR3aa: CASSLVLVTGKVTGELFF; CDR3nt: TGTGCCAGCAGCTTGGTATTGGTGACAGGGAAAGTGACCGGGGAGCTGTTTTTT
d_gene: .; v_gene: TRBV12-5; abundance: .; j_gene: TRBJ2-5; CDR3aa: CASGFPAQYF; CDR3nt: TGTGCTAGTGGTTTCCCCGCCCAGTACTTC
d_gene: TRBD2; v_gene: TRBV4-2; abundance: medium-sized; j_gene: TRBJ2-1; CDR3aa: CASSQLAGVYNEQFF; CDR3nt: TGTGCCAGCAGCCAACTAGCGGGAGTTTACAATGAGCAGTTCTTC
d_gene: TRBD1; v_gene: TRBV5-4; abundance: .; j_gene: TRBJ1-2; CDR3aa: CASSRPGQENYGYTF; CDR3nt: TGTGCCAGCAGCCGTCCCGGACAGGAGAACTATGGCTACACCTTC
d_gene: .; v_gene: TRBV7-6; abundance: .; j_gene: TRBJ2-7; CDR3aa: CASQKVQAPSYEQYF; CDR3nt: TGTGCCAGCCAAAAAGTACAGGCACCATCCTACGAGCAGTACTTC
d_gene: .; v_gene: TRBV11-2; abundance: .; j_gene: TRBJ2-1; CDR3aa: CASSFVYNEQFF; CDR3nt: TGTGCCAGCAGCTTCGTGTACAATGAGCAGTTCTTC
d_gene: TRBD2; v_gene: TRBV7-2; abundance: few; j_gene: TRBJ2-7; CDR3aa: CASSLERDYYEQYF; CDR3nt: TGTGCCAGCAGCTTAGAACGGGACTATTACGAGCAGTACTTC
d_gene: .; v_gene: TRBV2; abundance: .; j_gene: TRBJ2-7; CDR3aa: CASSYGHPAYEQYF; CDR3nt: TGTGCCAGCAGTTATGGACATCCAGCCTACGAGCAGTACTTC
d_gene: TRBD1; v_gene: TRBV28; abundance: .; j_gene: TRBJ2-4; CDR3aa: CASSNRDRTNIQYF; CDR3nt: TGTGCCAGCAGTAACCGGGACAGGACAAACATTCAGTACTTC
d_gene: .; v_gene: TRBV6-1; abundance: .; j_gene: TRBJ1-3; CDR3aa: CASSRYRERADTIYF; CDR3nt: TGTGCCAGCAGTAGGTACAGGGAACGGGCGGACACCATATATTTT
d_gene: .; v_gene: TRBV7-6; abundance: once; j_gene: TRBJ1-5; CDR3aa: CASSLSSGVNQPQHF; CDR3nt: TGTGCCAGCAGCTTAAGCTCGGGTGTAAATCAGCCCCAGCATTTT
d_gene: .; v_gene: TRBV29-1; abundance: once; j_gene: TRBJ2-7; CDR3aa: CSVVDKDYEQYF; CDR3nt: TGCAGCGTTGTGGACAAGGACTACGAGCAGTACTTC
d_gene: .; v_gene: TRBV28; abundance: .; j_gene: TRBJ2-5; CDR3aa: CASSFNVLATYQETQYF; CDR3nt: TGTGCCAGCAGTTTCAACGTCCTAGCGACATATCAAGAGACCCAGTACTTC
d_gene: .; v_gene: TRBV19; abundance: few; j_gene: TRBJ1-2; CDR3aa: CASRRGNAPSIYGYTF; CDR3nt: TGTGCCAGTAGACGGGGGAATGCGCCCTCAATCTATGGCTACACCTTC